The 24 T cell receptor beta chains listed next were all sequenced from one sample in a study of blood T cell repertoires in COVID-19. The repertoire was sequenced with immunoSEQ multiplex PCR; TCRdb's copy has only in-frame clones and lacks some. This table has approximately 140,000 clones, roughly 84% appearing once. The sample was PBMCs or T cells enriched from blood (not recorded which). The receptors shown here come from a woman aged 45-65 years who had been exposed to COVID-19.

This chain connects TRBV12-3 or TRBV12-4 to TRBJ1-2, with D possibly TRBD1 on 6 matching bases. The V and J ends lost 3 bases and 4 bases respectively, with 9 bases between them. This CDR3 comprises 13 residues. The CDR3 nucleotides read TGTGCCAGCAGTTTTCTGGGGGCCTATGGCTACACCTTC. This translates into CASSFLGAYGYTF.

There are a few counts of this clone. The chain links TRBV6-1 to TRBJ1-1; D perhaps matches TRBD1 (5 bases). Germline CDR1 MNHNS, CDR2 SASEGT. This CDR3 region has 13 residues. V lost 2 bases to trimming and J lost 9 bases, with 13 bases between them. Here the CDR3 DNA reads TGTGCCAGCAGTGAAAGGTTAGGGGCCAAAGCTTTCTTT. The encoded protein is CASSERLGAKAFF.

The gene calls are TRBV7-2 and TRBJ2-2, with 8 nucleotides matching TRBD2. The V gene end was trimmed by 5 bases and the J gene end by 1 base; junction bases not matched to a gene: 6. This CDR3 has 16 amino acids. Germline V gene data show CDR1 as SGHTA and CDR2 as FQGNSA. The CDR3 coding sequence is TGTGCCAGCAGCCCTATAGCGGGGATGAACACCGGGGAGCTGTTTTTT. Protein: CASSPIAGMNTGELFF.

The V gene is TRBV4-1, the J gene TRBJ2-7, with D perhaps matching TRBD1 (5 bases). This CDR3 contains 16 residues. The V gene's germline CDR1 is MGHRA and CDR2 YSYEKL. V lost 3 bases to trimming and J lost 0 bases, with 15 bases between them. Written as DNA, the CDR3 is TGCGCCAGCAGCCACCCTAACAGGCCGAACTCCTACGAGCAGTACTTC. The encoded protein is CASSHPNRPNSYEQYF.

The chain's CDR3 is CASSYATVFYEQYF. DNA for the CDR3: TGTGCCAGCAGTTACGCGACAGTATTCTACGAGCAGTACTTC. This chain uses TRBV6-2 or TRBV6-3 with TRBJ2-7; D perhaps matches TRBD1 (5 bases). This CDR3 has 14 residues. The germline V and J ends were trimmed by 2 bases and 3 bases, with 11 bases remaining between them. Germline V gives CDR1 MNHEY, CDR2 SVGEGT.

V is TRBV12-3 or TRBV12-4 and J is TRBJ1-1; D not certain. This CDR3 is 13 amino acids long. Trimming cost V 2 bases and J 8 bases, with 12 bases left between them. The CDR3 sequence: CASSLSLGVEAFF. DNA for the CDR3: TGTGCCAGCAGTTTATCGCTCGGTGTAGAAGCTTTCTTT.

This chain connects TRBV14 to TRBJ2-7; weak D call: TRBD1 (5 bases). Germline V CDR1 and CDR2: SGHDN, FVKESK. With 4 bases removed from V and 6 bases from J, the gap between germline ends came to 10 bases. The CDR3 is made up of 12 amino acids. CDR3 DNA: TGTGCCAGCAGCCCTTCAGGGCGCGAGCAGTACTTC. It codes for CASSPSGREQYF.

In DNA form, the CDR3 reads TGTGCCAGCAGCCCGGCGGACAGGCCCCATGAAGCTTTCTTT. It specifies CASSPADRPHEAFF. The chain has TRBV7-2 and TRBJ1-1, with 7 bases that match TRBD1. The CDR3 runs to 14 residues. V was clipped by 5 bases and J by 7 bases; unmatched bases: 10. CDR1 and CDR2 from the germline V gene are SGHTA and FQGNSA.

In this sample, this clone turned up once. This rearrangement joins TRBV7-2 to TRBJ2-3, with a weak D call TRBD1 (7 bases). The CDR3 is 15 residues long. Trimming removed 2 bases from V and 3 bases from J, with 12 bases in between. Germline CDR1 reads SGHTA; CDR2 reads FQGNSA. CDR3 bases: TGTGCCAGCAGCTTAAGGAGGGGGCAAACAGATACGCAGTATTTT. It translates to CASSLRRGQTDTQYF.

This chain joins TRBV12-3 or TRBV12-4 and TRBJ1-1; D possibly corresponds to TRBD1 (6 bases). This CDR3 spans 13 amino acids. V dropped 7 bases and J dropped 5 bases, with 14 bases sitting between them. Written as DNA, the CDR3 is TGTGCCAGCACCATACAGGGATGGACTGAAGCTTTCTTT. The encoded protein is CASTIQGWTEAFF.

CDR3: CSVEGLAGGRESYNEQFF. The CDR3 nucleotides are TGCAGCGTTGAAGGACTAGCGGGGGGGCGGGAGTCCTACAATGAGCAGTTCTTC. The J gene is TRBJ2-1, the V gene TRBV29-1; 14 bases align to TRBD2. J was trimmed by 1 base and V by 1 base; bases with no gene match: 6. The V gene's germline CDR1 is SQVTM and CDR2 ANQGSEA. CDR3 size: 18 residues.

The gene calls are TRBV6-5 and TRBJ1-2, with D perhaps matching TRBD1 (6 bases). This CDR3 has 15 residues. Trimming took off 6 bases at V and 4 bases at J, with 18 bases between the two ends. Germline V gene sequence: CDR1 MNHEY, CDR2 SVGAGI. The CDR3 DNA reads as TGTGCCAGCAGCCCCGCGGGGGGCGCCCCCTATGGCTACACCTTC. Amino acids: CASSPAGGAPYGYTF.

The chain joins TRBV18 to TRBJ1-3; D is perhaps TRBD1 (5 bases). Between the trimmed V and J ends, which lost 2 bases and 8 bases, there was a span of 7 bases. CDR3 size: 12 residues. Germline V lookup: CDR1 KGHSH, CDR2 LQKENI. The CDR3 nucleotides are TGTGCCAGCTCACCAGAAGGGGACACCATATATTTT. It codes for CASSPEGDTIYF.

The chain couples TRBV7-9 to TRBJ1-1; the match to TRBD1 covers 9 bases. V was clipped by 5 bases and J by 7 bases; unmatched bases: 17. The CDR3 has 17 amino acids. CDR1 is SEHNR and CDR2 is FQNEAQ in the germline V gene (reference sequence). The CDR3 bases are TGTGCCAGCAGCCTTCGAGGGGGGACAGGGTGGCAAATTGAAGCTTTCTTT. Protein sequence: CASSLRGGTGWQIEAFF.

V and J are TRBV4-2 and TRBJ1-4, with D perhaps matching TRBD1 (5 bases). Germline CDR1 reads LGHNA; CDR2 reads YNFKEQ. The CDR3 extends over 14 amino acids. V lost 1 base to trimming and J lost 5 bases, with 8 bases between them. In DNA form, the CDR3 reads TGTGCCAGCAGCCAAGTTGGGGCCAATGAAAAACTGTTTTTT. Residues: CASSQVGANEKLFF.

This chain joins TRBV4-3 and TRBJ2-7, with TRBD2 matching over 10 bases. The CDR3 sequence is 14 residues long. The junction had 0 bases not matched to a gene; V was cut back by 3 bases and J by 1 base. The germline gives CDR1 LGHNA, CDR2 YSLEER. CDR3 coding DNA: TGCGCCAGCAGCCAGACTAGCGGGTCCTACGAGCAGTACTTC. It encodes CASSQTSGSYEQYF.

The gene calls are TRBV19 and TRBJ2-7; 8 bases map to TRBD1. This CDR3 region has 14 residues. The J segment lost 2 bases and the V segment lost 7 bases, leaving 7 bases of the junction unmatched. Germline assignment: CDR1 LNHDA and CDR2 SQIVND (reference sequence). The CDR3 nucleotides read TGTGCCAGTACCGGGACAGGACCGACCTACGAGCAGTACTTC. It is translated as CASTGTGPTYEQYF.

Note on this clone: Other nucleotide sequences from this sample produce the same CDR3. The J gene is TRBJ1-1, the V gene TRBV19, with TRBD1 as a possible D gene (5 bases). Between the trimmed V and J ends, which lost 2 bases and 5 bases, there was a span of 9 bases. The CDR3 consists of 13 residues. Germline CDR1 reads LNHDA; CDR2 reads SQIVND (reference sequence). Here the CDR3 reads CASSISRGTEAFF. CDR3 bases: TGTGCCAGTAGTATATCCCGGGGGACTGAAGCTTTCTTT.

V is TRBV5-8 and J is TRBJ1-3, with D possibly matching TRBD1 (5 bases). Per the germline V gene, CDR1 is SGHTS and CDR2 is YDEGEE. Trimming removed 4 bases at V and 7 bases at J, with 15 bases between. This CDR3 has 14 residues. CDR3 protein: CASSAPGNANTIYF. As DNA, the CDR3 is TGTGCCAGCAGCGCTCCAGGGAATGCTAACACCATATATTTT.

The chain employs TRBV6-5 and TRBJ1-4, with no clear D. V lost 5 bases, J lost 5 bases, and 6 bases lay in between. CDR1 MNHEY and CDR2 SVGAGI come from the germline V gene. The CDR3 is 12 amino acids. The DNA of the CDR3 is TGTGCCAGCAGTACGGGGAATGAAAAACTGTTTTTT. Its translation: CASSTGNEKLFF.

J is TRBJ1-5 and V is TRBV7-9, with 10 bases lining up with TRBD1. J lost 9 bases, V lost 4 bases, and 15 bases had no gene match. The germline V gene encodes CDR1 SEHNR and CDR2 FQNEAQ (reference sequence). The CDR3 consists of 17 residues. The CDR3 nucleotides read TGTGCCAGCAGCTCAAGGGACAGGGGCCGGCTTTCAGGGCCCCAGCATTTT. Amino acids: CASSSRDRGRLSGPQHF.

CDR3 residues: CASSQFAGQGDTQYF. In DNA, the CDR3 is TGTGCCAGCAGCCAATTCGCGGGACAGGGGGATACGCAGTATTTT. V usage is TRBV3-1 (or the pseudogene TRBV3-2) and J usage is TRBJ2-3; TRBD1 matches 10 bases. CDR3 size: 15 residues. V was pared by 2 bases and J by 6 bases, with 5 bases of the junction left unmatched. Germline values: CDR1 LGHDT, CDR2 YNNKEL (reference sequence).

The chain combines TRBV23-1 with TRBJ1-1; weak D call: TRBD1 (5 bases). TRBV23-1 is flagged as an ORF with uncertain function. The CDR3 spans 17 residues. V shed 0 bases and J shed 2 bases, with 16 bases lying between them. Here the CDR3 reads CASSQSGTRGGNTEAFF. The CDR3 DNA is TGCGCCAGCAGTCAATCAGGGACTCGAGGCGGTAACACTGAAGCTTTCTTT.

The chain links TRBV7-9 to TRBJ1-4, with a possible D match to TRBD1 (5 bases). V was pared by 1 base and J by 0 bases, with 9 bases between. Germline CDR1 reads SEHNR; CDR2 reads FQNEAQ (reference sequence). This CDR3 has 16 residues. The CDR3 nucleotides read TGTGCCAGCAGCTTAGGACAGAGTGCAACTAATGAAAAACTGTTTTTT. The encoded protein is CASSLGQSATNEKLFF. Combining the CDR3 with reference TRBV7-9 and TRBJ1-4 gives the whole variable domain DTGVSQNPRHKITKRGQNVTFRCDPISEHNRLYWYRQTLGQGPEFLTYFQNEAQLEKSRLLSDRFSAERPKGSFSTLEIQRTEQGDSAMYLCASSLGQSATNEKLFFGSGTQLSVL.